This TCR beta chain comes out of a study of blood T cell repertoires in COVID-19. Study-wide background: COVID-19 samples from acute and convalescent phases originated in the United States, Italy and Spain. Sources were T cells, B-cell-depleted T cells, or PBMCs; the material itself was cDNA or gDNA.

Germline CDR1 reads LGHDT; CDR2 reads YNNKEL (reference sequence). Trimming left V 1 base short and J 4 bases short, with 25 bases between. CDR3 size: 20 residues. Authors' processing steps: Amplification of reference gene primers provided the estimated nucleated cell counts. The table came from immunoSEQ multiplex PCR; TCRdb's copy has only in-frame clones and leaves some out. V, J and clone size were drawn from that table, and D and trimming were deduced from the DNA. The sample includes tens of thousands of clones, around 88% of them seen just once. This sequence joins TRBV3-1 (or the pseudogene TRBV3-2) and TRBJ2-2; TRBD2 is a possible D gene (7 bases). The sequence came from a human donor with active COVID-19. The donor label of this sample is uncertain. The sequencing input was peripheral blood. Written as DNA, the CDR3 is TGTGCCAGCAGCCAAGTGTGGCCCGGGGGGCGGAGCGCGGTCACCGGGGAGCTGTTTTTT. Translation: CASSQVWPGGRSAVTGELFF.